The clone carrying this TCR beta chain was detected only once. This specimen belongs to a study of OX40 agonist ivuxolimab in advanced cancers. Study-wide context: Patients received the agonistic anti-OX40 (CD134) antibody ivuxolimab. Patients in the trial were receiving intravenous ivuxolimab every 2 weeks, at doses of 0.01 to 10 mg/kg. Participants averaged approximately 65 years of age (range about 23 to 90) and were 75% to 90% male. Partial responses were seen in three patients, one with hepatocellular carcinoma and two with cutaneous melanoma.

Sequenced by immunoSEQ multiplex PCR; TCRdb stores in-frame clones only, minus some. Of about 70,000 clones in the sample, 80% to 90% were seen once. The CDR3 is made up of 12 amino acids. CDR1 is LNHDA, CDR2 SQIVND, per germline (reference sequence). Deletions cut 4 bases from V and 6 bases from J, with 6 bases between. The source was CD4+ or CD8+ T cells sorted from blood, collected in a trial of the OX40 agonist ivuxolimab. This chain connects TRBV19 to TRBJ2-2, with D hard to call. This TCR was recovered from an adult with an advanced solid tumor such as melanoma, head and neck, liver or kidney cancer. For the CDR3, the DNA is TGTGCCAGTAGTAACTCCCCCGGGGAGCTGTTTTTT. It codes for CASSNSPGELFF.